These 3 T cell receptor beta chains share one sample of origin, sequenced in a study of T cell changes during pregnancy in multiple sclerosis. Assay: immunoSEQ multiplex PCR; the TCRdb copy retains only in-frame clones and omits some. Among 79,000 or so clones, about 88% were seen once, and the ten largest hold about 3.5%. The source material was peripheral blood, sampled before pregnancy. Receptors were obtained from a female donor with multiple sclerosis, enrolled in a pregnancy study.

This rearrangement joins TRBV29-1 to TRBJ2-7, with 10 bases that match TRBD2. Germline values: CDR1 SQVTM, CDR2 ANQGSEA. V shed 1 base, J shed 4 bases, and the junction held 13 bases outside the gene matches. This CDR3 is 17 amino acids long. The CDR3: CSVEGVAGGPLGYEQYF. The CDR3 DNA sequence: TGCAGCGTTGAAGGGGTAGCGGGAGGACCCCTCGGTTACGAGCAGTACTTC.

CDR3 residues: CASSYSGYPEAFF. CDR3 sequence (DNA): TGTGCCAGCAGTTACAGCGGGTACCCTGAAGCTTTCTTT. This chain connects TRBV6-5 to TRBJ1-1; no reliable D call. Trimming took 2 bases from V and 6 from J, leaving 10 bases between them. CDR3 length: 13 residues. Germline-derived CDR1 and CDR2 are MNHEY and SVGAGI.

The gene calls are TRBV5-1 and TRBJ2-1; D might be TRBD2 (5 bases). Germline loops: CDR1 SGHRS, CDR2 YFSETQ. The CDR3 contains 15 residues. V lost 0 bases to trimming and J lost 1 base, with 8 bases between them. The CDR3 sequence is CASSLAPGSYNEQFF. In DNA form, the CDR3 reads TGCGCCAGCAGCTTGGCCCCGGGGTCCTACAATGAGCAGTTCTTC. The variable domain in full, completed from reference TRBV5-1 and TRBJ2-1, reads KAGVTQTPRYLIKTRGQQVTLSCSPISGHRSVSWYQQTPGQGLQFLFEYFSETQRNKGNFPGRFSGRQFSNSRSEMNVSTLELGDSALYLCASSLAPGSYNEQFFGPGTRLTVL.